This TCR beta chain is drawn from a study of T cells after yellow fever vaccination. This clonotype was recorded a few times. The 5'RACE template-switching step produced TCR cDNA and added a universal primer site and UMIs. From the 5' RACE reads, TCRdb called clonotypes with MiXCR, one entry per CDR3 protein. The data show about 500,000 distinct CDR3 sequences, with around a sixth seen just once and 17% held by the top ten. Looked up from germline, CDR1 is MNHEY and CDR2 is SMNVEV (reference sequence). Trimming took 6 bases from V and 3 from J, leaving 15 bases between them. The CDR3 runs to 14 residues.

The clonotype originates from a man between 18 and 29 years old who received the YFV17D yellow fever vaccine. The specimen comprised PBMCs, sampled about 5 days after the first yellow fever vaccination. This chain links TRBV27 with TRBJ2-7; D gene ambiguous. This chain's CDR3 is CASSLGNGYYEQYF. The CDR3, as DNA: TGTGCCAGCAGCTTAGGGAATGGATACTACGAGCAGTACTTC.